This T cell receptor (beta chain) came from a study of blood T cell repertoires in COVID-19. Looking at the study overall: COVID-19 samples, acute and convalescent, were from the United States, Italy and Spain.

The length of the CDR3 is 14 residues. Germline V gene data show CDR1 as SGHTA and CDR2 as FQGNSA. Trimming left V 3 bases short and J 5 bases short, with 10 bases between. Source study methods: Reference gene primers were amplified, and this amplification served to estimate nucleated cell counts. Generated by immunoSEQ multiplex PCR, the TCRdb table keeps only in-frame clones and is missing some. That table is the source of V, J and clone size, and D and trimming were worked out from the DNA. The sample contains about 220,000 clones, 83% of which appear only once. This sequence joins TRBV7-2 and TRBJ2-2; D is unresolved. The source of this sequence is a woman aged 45-60 years with acute or convalescent COVID-19. The sample taken for sequencing was peripheral blood. The CDR3 DNA is TGTGCCAGCAGCTTGGCAGACAAAACCGGGGAGCTGTTTTTT. Its translation is CASSLADKTGELFF.